Each of the 15 T cell receptor beta chains below was sequenced from the same sample in a study of shared clonotypes between healthy human individuals. TCRdb keeps only in-frame clones here, not all; method: immunoSEQ multiplex PCR. Of about 2.4 million clones in the sample, approximately 94% were seen once. The sequencing input was naive CD4+ T cells from PBMCs. The subset was: CD45RA+ positively selected. The source is a man aged 18 to 35 in good health. Some clones in this sample may be carry-over from other donors' samples.

V gene TRBV7-8 combines with J gene TRBJ2-1, with TRBD2 as a possible D gene (5 bases). V was cut by 3 bases and J by 0 bases, with 15 bases left in between. The germline V gene encodes CDR1 SGHVS and CDR2 FQNEAQ. This CDR3 has 17 residues. The CDR3 here is CASSFGFGESSYNEQFF. CDR3 coding DNA: TGTGCCAGCAGCTTTGGTTTCGGGGAGAGCTCCTACAATGAGCAGTTCTTC.

The genes are TRBV28 and TRBJ2-6; D unresolved. The germline V gene has CDR1 MDHEN and CDR2 SYDVKM. Trimming pared 7 bases from V and 0 bases from J, leaving 7 bases between. The CDR3 loop spans 14 amino acids. The chain's CDR3 is CASTLDSGANVLTF. The CDR3, as DNA: TGTGCCAGCACCCTGGACTCTGGGGCCAACGTCCTGACTTTC.

This chain links TRBV4-1 with TRBJ2-3, with 7 bases identical to TRBD2. The germline V gene encodes CDR1 MGHRA and CDR2 YSYEKL. V lost 4 bases, J lost 2 bases, and 12 bases stayed unmatched. The CDR3 is 17 amino acids. The CDR3 protein is CASSPGLAEGNTDTQYF. The DNA for the CDR3 is TGCGCCAGCAGCCCTGGCCTAGCGGAAGGGAACACAGATACGCAGTATTTT.

The gene calls are TRBV27 and TRBJ1-2; D is unclear. The germline gives CDR1 MNHEY, CDR2 SMNVEV (reference sequence). The length of the CDR3 is 13 residues. V was cut by 5 bases and J by 6 bases, with 13 bases left in between. CDR3 nucleotide sequence: TGTGCCAGCAGTCGACCGGACGGGGATGGCTACACCTTC. It encodes CASSRPDGDGYTF.

The rearrangement joins TRBV5-1 to TRBJ1-5, with D maybe TRBD1 (5 bases). V gave up 4 bases and J gave up 1 base, with 12 bases separating them. Per germline, CDR1 SGHRS and CDR2 YFSETQ. CDR3 length: 15 residues. The CDR3 bases are TGCGCCAGCAGCCCGGACACCTCCAGCAATCAGCCCCAGCATTTT. Protein: CASSPDTSSNQPQHF.

The V call is TRBV11-3, the J call TRBJ2-5; tentatively, D is TRBD1 (5 bases). V gave up 6 bases and J gave up 5 bases, with 13 bases separating them. The CDR3 runs 13 residues. Looked up from germline, CDR1 is SGHNT and CDR2 is YENEEA. The CDR3 nucleotides read TGTGCCAGCAGTGGGGCAGGGCGGGAGACCCAGTACTTC. Encoded protein: CASSGAGRETQYF.

The chain combines TRBV6-1 with TRBJ1-1; 8 bases map to TRBD1. V lost 3 bases and J lost 8; bases outside the gene matches: 2. The CDR3 has 12 residues. Germline CDR1 MNHNS, CDR2 SASEGT. CDR3 loop: CASSDRDREAFF. The CDR3 nucleotides read TGTGCCAGCAGTGACCGGGACAGGGAAGCTTTCTTT.

This chain connects TRBV30 to TRBJ2-5, with a weak D call TRBD2 (5 bases). The CDR3 totals 12 residues. Trimming left V 2 bases short and J 4 bases short, with 8 bases between. CDR1 and CDR2 from the germline V gene are GTSNPN and SVGIG (reference sequence). CDR3 sequence: CAWSSSRETQYF. CDR3 sequence (DNA): TGTGCCTGGAGTTCTAGCCGAGAGACCCAGTACTTC.

CDR3 region: CASSLGLAARGETQYF. DNA of the CDR3: TGCGCCAGCAGCTTGGGGCTAGCGGCCAGAGGGGAGACCCAGTACTTC. The rearrangement uses TRBV5-1 and TRBJ2-5, with 7 positions matching TRBD2. The CDR3 consists of 16 residues. CDR1 is SGHRS and CDR2 is YFSETQ in the germline V gene. Trimming removed 0 bases from V and 5 bases from J; junction bases left unmatched: 10.

The chain carries TRBV4-1 and TRBJ2-7; a weak D match, TRBD2 (5 bases). CDR1 MGHRA and CDR2 YSYEKL come from the germline V gene. V shed 0 bases and J shed 6 bases, with 18 bases lying between them. The CDR3 has 16 residues. DNA for the CDR3: TGCGCCAGCAGCCAAGATAGGTCGTCCGGGGTTCGCGAGCAGTACTTC. Protein: CASSQDRSSGVREQYF.

The genes are TRBV11-3 and TRBJ2-1; either TRBD1 or TRBD2 may fit D (5 bases each). Looked up from germline, CDR1 is SGHNT and CDR2 is YENEEA. The V and J ends lost 7 bases and 8 bases respectively, with 12 bases between them. This CDR3 is built from 12 residues. Here the CDR3 reads CASTNRGDEQFF. The CDR3 nucleotides are TGTGCCAGCACCAACCGGGGCGATGAGCAGTTCTTC.

The chain employs TRBV2 and TRBJ2-1; 7 bases align to TRBD2. The germline V gene has CDR1 SNHLY and CDR2 FYNNEI. The CDR3 contains 16 residues. Losses at the gene ends were 3 bases for V and 0 bases for J; bases not matched to a gene: 5. The CDR3 spells CASSDLAALSYNEQFF. CDR3 nucleotides: TGTGCCAGCAGTGACCTAGCGGCACTCTCCTACAATGAGCAGTTCTTC.

The gene calls are TRBV7-2 and TRBJ2-5, with D uncertain. The V gene lost 2 bases and the J gene lost 4 bases, with 8 bases spanning the gap. CDR1 and CDR2 (germline): SGHTA, FQGNSA. This CDR3 contains 13 residues. DNA of the CDR3: TGTGCCAGCAGCTTAAAGGACGGAGAGACCCAGTACTTC. Encoded protein: CASSLKDGETQYF.

This chain links TRBV18 with TRBJ2-1; 9 bases map to TRBD2. V trimming: 2 bases; J trimming: 13 bases; junction bases outside the gene matches: 6. Germline assignment: CDR1 KGHSH and CDR2 LQKENI. The CDR3 spans 13 residues. DNA of the CDR3: TGTGCCAGCTCACCAGGAAATAGCGGGAGCCAGTTCTTC. Its translation: CASSPGNSGSQFF.

This chain links TRBV9 with TRBJ2-7; TRBD1 or TRBD2 may be the D gene (5 bases each). Germline lookup yields CDR1 SGDLS and CDR2 YYNGEE. This CDR3 region has 15 residues. Trimming stripped 3 bases from V and 3 bases from J, with 16 bases between. CDR3 protein: CASSATRDRNYEQYF. The DNA for the CDR3 is TGTGCCAGCAGCGCAACACGGGACCGTAACTACGAGCAGTACTTC.